This T cell receptor (beta chain) emerged from a study of siplizumab effects on memory and regulatory T cells. Notes on the study in general: Naive T cells appeared more diverse than memory cells and seemed to be major alloresponse contributors. Among alloreactive clones, only a minor fraction mapped to unstimulated subsets.

Libraries were prepared by immunoSEQ multiplex PCR; TCRdb keeps only in-frame clonotypes and omits some of them. The sample holds 85,000 to 120,000 clones; roughly nine tenths are singletons and the top ten take about 1.1%. About this clone: Antigen unknown.

The specimen was CD4+ T cells sorted from blood. The sequence derives from a human donor in good health.

The CDR3 region is CASSLFRVRATKDTDTQYF. The DNA for the CDR3 is TGTGCCAGCAGCTTATTCCGGGTCCGGGCAACCAAAGACACAGATACGCAGTATTTT. The V call is TRBV11-2, the J call TRBJ2-3; D gene ambiguous. The V end was cut by 2 bases, the J end by 2 bases, with 23 bases between. CDR1 is SGHAT, CDR2 FQNNGV, per germline. This CDR3 has 19 residues.